This T cell receptor (beta chain) is from a study of human T cells and chemical hapten exposure. Study details: How much TCR each sample yielded varied, mostly because pooled library volumes differed slightly.

This clonotype was seen only a few times. No antigen is known for it. Study-wide results and caveats: With DPC sensitization, TCRs exceeding 1 in 1000 frequency showed no change.

This sample's time point: patch test 1, 2 weeks after DPC sensitization. Described treatment: therapeutic diphenylcyclopropenone sensitization with weekly scalp DPC. Trimming took 3 bases from V and 7 from J; bases not matched to a gene: 6. The CDR3 contains 17 residues. Per germline, CDR1 SGHRS and CDR2 YFSETQ. The library tagged each cDNA molecule with unique molecular identifiers. A single record per CDR3 protein comes from TCRdb applying MiXCR to the RACE reads. The repertoire holds some 77,000 distinct CDR3 sequences, with 10% as singletons. This material consisted of whole blood, taken in connection with sensitization to the hapten diphenylcyclopropenone (DPC). The genes are TRBV5-1 and TRBJ2-2; 16 bases are a match to TRBD2. The source is a woman aged 50 to 65 with alopecia areata. Some clones in this sample may be carry-over from other donors' samples. The CDR3 loop is CASSWGTSGRAGGELFF. The CDR3 DNA is TGCGCCAGCAGCTGGGGGACTAGCGGGAGGGCCGGCGGGGAGCTGTTTTTT.